These 30 T cell receptor beta chains share one sample of origin, sequenced in a study of T cells in Graves' hyperthyroidism and ophthalmopathy. Researchers amplified the TCR beta CDR3 regions from RNA transcripts. During a first-round RT-PCR of the TCR CDR3, the HTBI primer set was used. TCRdb used MiXCR to reprocess the multiplex PCR reads, holding one entry per CDR3 protein. The data hold a few hundred thousand distinct CDR3 sequences, with about 22% observed a single time. Sequencing was done on a sample of blood. The source of these receptors is a woman in her 70s with Graves' ophthalmopathy.

This clonotype was found a few times. The chain joins TRBV27 to TRBJ2-1; 11 bases line up with TRBD2. The CDR3 spans 15 residues. Germline CDR1 is MNHEY and CDR2 is SMNVEV (reference sequence). The V and J ends lost 5 bases and 8 bases, in that order; junction bases with no gene match: 8. CDR3 residues: CASSLLAGVRHEQFF. CDR3 DNA sequence: TGTGCCAGCAGTCTACTAGCGGGAGTCCGTCATGAGCAGTTCTTC.

This clonotype has only a few counts. The CDR3 spells CASSIPGGTSTGELFF. The CDR3 bases are TGTGCCAGTAGTATACCGGGGGGTACAAGCACCGGGGAGCTGTTTTTT. This chain uses TRBV19 with TRBJ2-2; the match to TRBD2 covers 7 bases. In germline, CDR1 is LNHDA, CDR2 SQIVND (reference sequence). The V gene end was trimmed by 2 bases and the J gene end by 4 bases; junction bases not matched to a gene: 7. The CDR3 consists of 16 residues.

This clonotype was counted between two and nine times. The chain uses TRBV7-9 and TRBJ2-3; 12 nucleotides line up with TRBD2. The V gene's germline CDR1 is SEHNR and CDR2 FQNEAQ (reference sequence). The CDR3 sequence is 16 residues long. V lost 5 bases, J lost 3 bases, and 6 bases stayed unmatched. The CDR3, as DNA: TGTGCCAGCAGCCTTGGACTAGCGGGATTAACAGATACGCAGTATTTT. Translating gives CASSLGLAGLTDTQYF.

About this clonotype: A junction boundary mismatches the germline segment, possibly from a read error. The chain joins TRBV5-6 to TRBJ2-1; 8 bases align to TRBD2. The CDR3 length is 19 residues. Per the germline V gene, CDR1 is SGHDT and CDR2 is YYEEEE. Written as DNA, the CDR3 is TGTGCCAGCAGCTTGCGGAACCCCACGGCGGGAGGTTACCACAATGGGCAGTTCTTC. Translation: CASSLRNPTAGGYHNGQFF.

The sample holds a few counts of this clonotype. The rearrangement uses TRBV20-1 and TRBJ2-1; TRBD2 agrees at 11 bases. Trimming at V came to 6 bases and at J to 4 bases, leaving 11 bases not matched to a gene. CDR1 DFQATT and CDR2 SNEGSKA come from the germline V gene (reference sequence). This CDR3 has 16 residues. CDR3 sequence: CSATGASGRRYNEQFF. CDR3 bases: TGCAGTGCCACAGGGGCTAGCGGGAGGCGGTACAATGAGCAGTTCTTC.

As concerns this clonotype: A clone one base away is much larger, so this may be a read error. The CDR3 loop is CAIRQGNTEAFF. The CDR3 region has the DNA TGTGCCATCAGACAGGGGAACACTGAAGCTTTCTTT. The V call is TRBV10-3, the J call TRBJ1-1, with D possibly matching TRBD1 (6 bases). The germline V gene encodes CDR1 ENHRY and CDR2 SYGVKD. The CDR3 is 12 amino acids. V gave up 6 bases and J gave up 1 base, with 6 bases separating them.

V gene TRBV14 combines with J gene TRBJ2-5; weak D call: TRBD2 (7 bases). Germline CDR1 is SGHDN and CDR2 is FVKESK. The ends were cut back, 0 bases at V and 4 bases at J, with 12 bases in the middle. This CDR3 has 15 amino acids. The CDR3 loop is CASSQDHRGGETQYF. The DNA of the CDR3 is TGTGCCAGCAGCCAAGATCATAGGGGGGGAGAGACCCAGTACTTC.

Only a few counts were recorded for this clonotype. The genes are TRBV27 and TRBJ2-1; TRBD2 aligns across 8 bases. The V gene's germline CDR1 is MNHEY and CDR2 SMNVEV (reference sequence). J was trimmed by 0 bases and V by 4 bases; bases with no gene match: 5. The CDR3 totals 16 residues. The CDR3 DNA reads TGTGCCAGCAGTTACGCTAGCGGGCACTCCTACAATGAGCAGTTCTTC. Translating gives CASSYASGHSYNEQFF.

Concerning this clonotype itself: One junction end disagrees with the germline gene, perhaps due to a read error. V is TRBV12-5 and J is TRBJ2-1; maybe TRBD2 (5 bases). Germline V gene sequence: CDR1 LGHNT, CDR2 FRNRAP. CDR3 length: 16 amino acids. CDR3 amino acids: CASGFAASQSYDEQFF. The CDR3 bases are TGTGCTAGTGGTTTTGCGGCTAGCCAGTCCTACGATGAGCAGTTCTTC.

This clonotype was found a few times. The chain is built from TRBV4-3 and TRBJ2-1; no clear D gene. CDR3 length: 13 residues. V was pared by 0 bases and J by 6 bases, with 6 bases between. Germline V gives CDR1 LGHNA, CDR2 YSLEER. CDR3 sequence reads: CASSQDFRNEQFF. The CDR3 DNA sequence: TGCGCCAGCAGCCAAGATTTCCGCAATGAGCAGTTCTTC.

The V and J genes are TRBV9 and TRBJ2-2; 9 nucleotides align to TRBD2. From germline, CDR1 is SGDLS and CDR2 YYNGEE. Germline trimming cut 0 bases from V and 1 base from J; bases unmatched to any gene: 1. The CDR3 has 16 amino acids. DNA of the CDR3: TGTGCCAGCAGCGTAGAACTAGCGGGGAACACCGGGGAGCTGTTTTTT. Translating gives CASSVELAGNTGELFF. Supplemented by reference TRBV9 and TRBJ2-2, the full variable domain reads DSGVTQTPKHLITATGQRVTLRCSPRSGDLSVYWYQQSLDQGLQFLIQYYNGEERAKGNILERFSAQQFPDLHSELNLSSLELGDSALYFCASSVELAGNTGELFFGEGSRLTVL.

V and J are TRBV4-1 and TRBJ2-5; TRBD2 agrees at 9 bases. With V trimmed by 2 bases and J by 6 bases, 13 bases remained unmatched. The CDR3 spans 17 residues. Germline CDR1 is MGHRA and CDR2 is YSYEKL. This chain's CDR3 is CASSQPTRGRAGKTQYF. The CDR3 DNA reads TGCGCCAGCAGCCAACCGACTCGCGGGAGGGCCGGGAAGACCCAGTACTTC.

With respect to this clonotype: Germline is not matched at one junction end, which may reflect a read error. This sequence joins TRBV28 and TRBJ2-1, with TRBD2 matching over 7 bases. CDR1 is MDHEN and CDR2 is SYDVKM in the germline V gene. This CDR3 comprises 13 residues. CDR3: CATSGLADNEQFF. As DNA, the CDR3 is TGTGCCACCAGTGGGCTAGCGGACAATGAGCAGTTCTTC.

V usage is TRBV10-3 and J usage is TRBJ2-3, with 8 nucleotides matching TRBD2. CDR1 and CDR2 (germline): ENHRY, SYGVKD. With V trimmed by 2 bases and J by 4 bases, 5 bases remained unmatched. The CDR3 length is 15 residues. The CDR3 nucleotides read TGTGCCATCAGTGAGGGGGGACTAGGGGCAGATACGCAGTATTTT. Its translation is CAISEGGLGADTQYF.

This clonotype has a handful of counts. V and J are TRBV6-5 and TRBJ1-5, with no clear D. CDR3 length: 14 amino acids. Trimming stripped 2 bases from V and 3 bases from J, with 8 bases between. Germline-derived CDR1 and CDR2 are MNHEY and SVGAGI. CDR3 sequence reads: CASSYQAPNQPQHF. The CDR3 coding sequence is TGTGCCAGCAGTTACCAGGCACCCAATCAGCCCCAGCATTTT.

This clonotype was counted between two and nine times. This CDR3 reads CASSWGAERSDTQYF. Written as DNA, the CDR3 is TGTGCCAGCAGCTGGGGAGCGGAGCGGTCGGATACGCAGTATTTT. V and J are TRBV9 and TRBJ2-3, with a weak D call TRBD2 (5 bases). This CDR3 comprises 15 residues. Trimming stripped 4 bases from V and 6 bases from J, with 18 bases between. From germline, CDR1 is SGDLS and CDR2 YYNGEE.

The chain's CDR3 is CASNSVRGLNTGELFF. DNA for the CDR3: TGTGCCAGTAATTCTGTCAGGGGGCTAAACACCGGGGAGCTGTTTTTT. This chain links TRBV19 with TRBJ2-2, with 8 positions matching TRBD1. The CDR3 loop spans 16 amino acids. With V trimmed by 7 bases and J by 2 bases, 9 bases remained unmatched. Germline CDR1 LNHDA, CDR2 SQIVND (reference sequence).

This clonotype was detected ten times or more. This CDR3 reads CASSLIAGEVEQFF. The CDR3 DNA follows: TGTGCCAGCAGTTTAATAGCGGGAGAGGTTGAGCAGTTCTTC. This rearrangement joins TRBV28 to TRBJ2-1, with 9 bases identical to TRBD2. The junction had 5 bases not matched to a gene; V was cut back by 2 bases and J by 9 bases. CDR3 length: 14 amino acids. Germline V gene sequence: CDR1 MDHEN, CDR2 SYDVKM.

A few counts support this clonotype. This rearrangement joins TRBV20-1 to TRBJ1-2, with D perhaps TRBD1 (6 bases). The CDR3 is 15 amino acids. Between the trimmed V and J ends, which lost 0 bases and 8 bases, there was a span of 19 bases. Germline V CDR1 and CDR2: DFQATT, SNEGSKA (reference sequence). This CDR3 is CSARDRTDRSLGYTF. The CDR3, as DNA: TGCAGTGCTAGAGACCGAACTGACAGGTCCTTAGGCTACACCTTC.

This clonotype was counted a few times. The V call is TRBV25-1, the J call TRBJ1-1, with TRBD1 as a possible D gene (5 bases). Germline CDR1 MGHDK, CDR2 SYGVNS. The V end was cut by 1 base, the J end by 6 bases, with 21 bases between. The CDR3 has 17 residues. The CDR3 loop reads CASSEWGFGTVGSEAFF. The CDR3 DNA reads as TGTGCCAGCAGTGAATGGGGGTTCGGGACTGTCGGGTCTGAAGCTTTCTTT.

This clonotype has more than one count but fewer than ten. A much bigger clone sits one base away, suggesting this may be a read error. V gene TRBV6-2 or TRBV6-3 combines with J gene TRBJ2-2; D uncertain. This CDR3 contains 12 residues. Trimming shortened V by 7 bases and J by 2 bases, and 5 bases separated the two germline ends. The germline gives CDR1 MNHEY, CDR2 SVGEGT. The CDR3 DNA reads TGTGCCAGCACCCTTAACACCGGGGAGCTGTTTTTT. Residues: CASTLNTGELFF.

The chain recombines TRBV29-1 with TRBJ1-5; possible D gene TRBD1, 5 bases. The CDR3 totals 13 residues. V dropped 6 bases and J dropped 0 bases, with 9 bases sitting between them. Germline CDR1 reads SQVTM; CDR2 reads ANQGSEA. The CDR3 DNA reads as TGCAGCGTAGAGCAGGGTAGCAATCAGCCCCAGCATTTT. Translation gives CSVEQGSNQPQHF.

V gene TRBV11-2 combines with J gene TRBJ1-2; no clear D. Germline-derived CDR1 and CDR2 are SGHAT and FQNNGV. The germline V and J ends were trimmed by 5 bases and 3 bases, with 10 bases remaining between them. This CDR3 has 13 amino acids. The CDR3 reads CASSTAGDYGYTF. Written as DNA, the CDR3 is TGTGCCAGCAGCACGGCGGGCGACTATGGCTACACCTTC. The variable domain in full, completed from reference TRBV11-2 and TRBJ1-2, reads EAGVAQSPRYKIIEKRQSVAFWCNPISGHATLYWYQQILGQGPKLLIQFQNNGVVDDSQLPKDRFSAERLKGVDSTLKIQPAKLEDSAVYLCASSTAGDYGYTFGSGTRLTVV.

Of note for this clonotype: A much larger clone differs from this one at a single base, so this may be a read error. This chain links TRBV2 with TRBJ1-2; possibly TRBD1 for D (5 bases). Germline V lookup: CDR1 SNHLY, CDR2 FYNNEI. The CDR3 loop spans 14 amino acids. CDR3 sequence: CASTRTGLNYGCTF. CDR3 DNA: TGTGCCAGCACCAGGACGGGACTTAACTATGGCTGCACCTTC.

This clonotype was observed many times. This rearrangement joins TRBV7-2 to TRBJ1-1; TRBD1 matches at 9 bases. This CDR3 contains 14 residues. Trimming cost V 5 bases and J 5 bases; bases outside gene matches: 6. Germline lookup yields CDR1 SGHTA and CDR2 FQGNSA. The CDR3 sequence: CASSIQGAGTEAFF. The CDR3 DNA sequence: TGTGCCAGCAGCATACAGGGGGCAGGGACTGAAGCTTTCTTT.

The chain has TRBV3-1 and TRBJ1-2, with 8 bases identical to TRBD1. The CDR3 extends over 15 amino acids. V lost 1 base and J lost 4; bases outside the gene matches: 5. Germline loops: CDR1 LGHDT, CDR2 YNNKEL (reference sequence). CDR3 amino acids: CASSQARGQSYGYTF. CDR3 bases: TGTGCCAGCAGCCAAGCCAGGGGGCAATCCTATGGCTACACCTTC.

This chain joins TRBV4-1 and TRBJ1-2; the D is unclear. The CDR3 loop spans 14 amino acids. Germline V lookup: CDR1 MGHRA, CDR2 YSYEKL. The germline V and J ends were trimmed by 0 bases and 1 base, with 6 bases remaining between them. In DNA form, the CDR3 reads TGCGCCAGCAGCCAAGATTGGATTAACTATGGCTACACCTTC. Encoded protein: CASSQDWINYGYTF.

There are a few counts of this clonotype. The chain carries TRBV2 and TRBJ1-3, with 10 positions matching TRBD1. The junction had 9 bases not matched to a gene; V was cut back by 7 bases and J by 0 bases. The CDR3 loop spans 17 amino acids. Germline values: CDR1 SNHLY, CDR2 FYNNEI. CDR3 bases: TGTGCCAGCACAATCGGGGGACAGGGGAGCTCTGGAAACACCATATATTTT. Translation: CASTIGGQGSSGNTIYF. Together with reference TRBV2 and TRBJ1-3, the CDR3 gives the full variable domain: EPEVTQTPSHQVTQMGQEVILRCVPISNHLYFYWYRQILGQKVEFLVSFYNNEISEKSEIFDDQFSVERPDGSNFTLKIRSTKLEDSAMYFCASTIGGQGSSGNTIYFGEGSWLTVV.

The rearrangement links TRBV5-1 to TRBJ1-2; no clear D gene. V gave up 2 bases and J gave up 5 bases, with 7 bases separating them. CDR1 and CDR2 from the germline V gene are SGHRS and YFSETQ. This CDR3 has 12 amino acids. The CDR3 bases are TGCGCCAGCAGCTTTGGGGAGTATGGCTACACCTTC. This gives the protein CASSFGEYGYTF.

This chain connects TRBV5-5 to TRBJ1-1; possible D gene TRBD1, 5 bases. Trimming pared 5 bases from V and 0 bases from J, leaving 11 bases between. CDR3 length: 14 amino acids. The germline V gene encodes CDR1 SGHKS and CDR2 YYEKEE (reference sequence). The CDR3, as DNA: TGTGCCAGCAGTTTCGCAGGGATGAACACTGAAGCTTTCTTT. Translated, it gives CASSFAGMNTEAFF.